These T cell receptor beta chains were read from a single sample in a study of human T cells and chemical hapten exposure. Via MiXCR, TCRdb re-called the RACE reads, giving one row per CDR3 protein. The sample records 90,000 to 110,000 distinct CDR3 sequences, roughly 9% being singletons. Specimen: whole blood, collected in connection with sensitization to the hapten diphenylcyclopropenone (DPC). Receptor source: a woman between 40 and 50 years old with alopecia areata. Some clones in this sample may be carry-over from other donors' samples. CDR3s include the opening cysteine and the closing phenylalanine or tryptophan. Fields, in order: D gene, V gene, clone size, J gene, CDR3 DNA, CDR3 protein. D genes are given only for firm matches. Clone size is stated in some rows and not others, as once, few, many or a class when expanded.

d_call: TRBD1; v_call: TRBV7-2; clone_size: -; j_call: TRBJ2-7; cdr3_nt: TGTGCCAGCAGCCGAGTCCCGGGACAGGGGCTCGAGCAGTACTTC; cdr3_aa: CASSRVPGQGLEQYF
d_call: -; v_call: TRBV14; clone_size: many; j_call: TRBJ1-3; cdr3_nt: TGTGCCAGCAGCAAACGACAGAACTCTGGAAACACCATATATTTT; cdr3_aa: CASSKRQNSGNTIYF
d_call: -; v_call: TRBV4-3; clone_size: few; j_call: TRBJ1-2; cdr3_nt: TGCGCCAGCAGCCAAGTTGGGGCGGTCTTCGCTAACTATGGCTACACCTTC; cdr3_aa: CASSQVGAVFANYGYTF
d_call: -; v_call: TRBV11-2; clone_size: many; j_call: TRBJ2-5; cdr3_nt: TGTGCCAGCAGCTTAGATAGCGAGACCCAGTACTTC; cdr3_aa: CASSLDSETQYF
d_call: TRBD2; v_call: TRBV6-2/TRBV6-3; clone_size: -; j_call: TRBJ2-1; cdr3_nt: TGTGCCAGCACCCTAACCGGACTAGCTGAGGCTGAGCAGTTCTTC; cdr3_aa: CASTLTGLAEAEQFF
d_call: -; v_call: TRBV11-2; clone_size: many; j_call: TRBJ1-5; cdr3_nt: TGTGCCAGCAGCTTATTCACAGGGCCCGATCAGCCCCAGCATTTT; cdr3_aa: CASSLFTGPDQPQHF
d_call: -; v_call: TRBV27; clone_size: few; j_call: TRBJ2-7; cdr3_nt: TGTGCCAGCAGCGGGGGGCCTAACTACGAGCAGTACTTC; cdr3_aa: CASSGGPNYEQYF
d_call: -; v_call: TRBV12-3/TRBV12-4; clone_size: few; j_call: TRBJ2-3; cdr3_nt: TGTGCCAGCAGTTTAGGGACTCCTGGGGATACGCAGTATTTT; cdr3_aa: CASSLGTPGDTQYF
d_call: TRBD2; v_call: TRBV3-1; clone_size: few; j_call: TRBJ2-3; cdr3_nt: TGTGCCAGCAGCCCTCAGCGGGGGGGCGGGGATACGCAGTATTTT; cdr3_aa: CASSPQRGGGDTQYF
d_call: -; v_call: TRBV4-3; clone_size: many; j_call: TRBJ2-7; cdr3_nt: TGCGCCAGCAGCCAAGATACGCTAACTACGACGGGGCAGTACTTC; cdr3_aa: CASSQDTLTTTGQYF
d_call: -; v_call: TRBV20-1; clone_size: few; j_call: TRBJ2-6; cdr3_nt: TGCAGTGTTGGTCGACCCGGGGCCAACGTCCTGACTTTC; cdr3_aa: CSVGRPGANVLTF
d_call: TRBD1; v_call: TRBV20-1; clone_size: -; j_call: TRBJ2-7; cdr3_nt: TGCAGTGCTAGGGCGGGACAGGGGGCCGTCTACGAGCAGTACTTC; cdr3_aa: CSARAGQGAVYEQYF
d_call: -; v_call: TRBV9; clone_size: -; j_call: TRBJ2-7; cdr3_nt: TGTGCCAGCAGCGTAGGGGGAGCCCCCTACGAGCAGTACTTC; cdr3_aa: CASSVGGAPYEQYF
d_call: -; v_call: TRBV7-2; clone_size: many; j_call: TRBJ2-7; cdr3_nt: TGTGCCAGCAGCTTAAGGGAGTTCTCCTACGAGCAGTACTTC; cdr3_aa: CASSLREFSYEQYF
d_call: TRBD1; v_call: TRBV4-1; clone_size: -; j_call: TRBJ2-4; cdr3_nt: TGCGCCAGCAGCCAAGATGTTATCGGGACAGGGGGTAACATTCAGTACTTC; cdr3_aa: CASSQDVIGTGGNIQYF
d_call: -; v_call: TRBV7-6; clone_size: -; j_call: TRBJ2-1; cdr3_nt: TGTGCCAGCAGCGCGGGACAGAACAACAATGAGCAGTTCTTC; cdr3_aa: CASSAGQNNNEQFF
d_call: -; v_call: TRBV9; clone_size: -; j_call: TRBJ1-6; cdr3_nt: TGTGCCAGCAGCCCTGGTACGATAGGTTCACCCCTCCATTTT; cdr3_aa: CASSPGTIGSPLHF
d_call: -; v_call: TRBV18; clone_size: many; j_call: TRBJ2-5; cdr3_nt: TGTGCCAGCTCCGTAGGGGAAGAGACCCAGTACTTC; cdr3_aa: CASSVGEETQYF
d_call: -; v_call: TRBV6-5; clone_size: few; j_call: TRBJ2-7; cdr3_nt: TGTGCCAGCAGTTATGGGGGGAACGACGAGCAGTACTTC; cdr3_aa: CASSYGGNDEQYF
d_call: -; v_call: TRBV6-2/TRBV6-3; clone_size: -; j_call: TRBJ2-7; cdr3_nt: TGTGCCAGCAGTCACGGGATTGCCTACGAGCAGTACTTC; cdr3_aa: CASSHGIAYEQYF
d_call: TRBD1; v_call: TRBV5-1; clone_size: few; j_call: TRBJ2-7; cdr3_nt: TGCGCCAGCAGCGCGGGACAGGGGGTCGACGAGCAGTACTTC; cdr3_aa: CASSAGQGVDEQYF
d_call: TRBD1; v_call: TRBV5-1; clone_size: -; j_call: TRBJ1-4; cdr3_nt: TGCGCCAGCAGCGCCGGGACAGTTAATGAAAAACTGTTTTTT; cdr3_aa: CASSAGTVNEKLFF
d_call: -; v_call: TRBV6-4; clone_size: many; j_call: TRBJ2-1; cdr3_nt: TGTGCCAGATTACAGTTACCCAATGAGCAGTTCTTC; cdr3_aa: CARLQLPNEQFF
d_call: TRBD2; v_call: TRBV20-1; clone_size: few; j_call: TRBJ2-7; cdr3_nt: TGCAGTCCCGGGACTAGCGGGGACACCTACGAGCAGTACTTC; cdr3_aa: CSPGTSGDTYEQYF
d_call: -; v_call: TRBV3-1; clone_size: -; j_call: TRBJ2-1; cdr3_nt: TGTGCCAGCAGCCAAGATAAGGGGTACAATGAGCAGTTCTTC; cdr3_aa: CASSQDKGYNEQFF
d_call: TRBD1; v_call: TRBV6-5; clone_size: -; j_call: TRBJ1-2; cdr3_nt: TGTGCCAGCAGTCTGGACAGGGCTAACTATGGCTACACCTTC; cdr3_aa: CASSLDRANYGYTF
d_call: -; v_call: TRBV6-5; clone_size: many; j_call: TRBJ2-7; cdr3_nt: TGTGCCAGCCGCATCCGGGAAACATCCTTTTTGGAGCAGTACTTC; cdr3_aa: CASRIRETSFLEQYF
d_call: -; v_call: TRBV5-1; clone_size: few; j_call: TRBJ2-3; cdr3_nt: TGCGCCAGCAGCTCCCGGTGGGCGTCGACAGATACGCAGTATTTT; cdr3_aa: CASSSRWASTDTQYF
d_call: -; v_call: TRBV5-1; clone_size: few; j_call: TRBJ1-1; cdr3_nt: TGCGCCAGCAGCTTGGCCTTCGGGGGCCAGGACACTGAAGCTTTCTTT; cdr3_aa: CASSLAFGGQDTEAFF
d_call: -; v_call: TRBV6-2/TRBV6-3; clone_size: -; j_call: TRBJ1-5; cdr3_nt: TGTGCCAGCAGTGGGACACAAACCAATCAGCCCCAGCATTTT; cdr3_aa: CASSGTQTNQPQHF
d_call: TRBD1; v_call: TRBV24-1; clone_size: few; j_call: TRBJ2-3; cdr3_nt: TGTGCCACCAGTGAACCGGGACAGGGGACAGATACGCAGTATTTT; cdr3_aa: CATSEPGQGTDTQYF
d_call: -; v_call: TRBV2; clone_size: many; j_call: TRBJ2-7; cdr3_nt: TGTGCCAGCAGTGGGGGTTACGAGCAGTACTTC; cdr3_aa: CASSGGYEQYF
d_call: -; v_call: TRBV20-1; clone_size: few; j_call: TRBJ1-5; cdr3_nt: TGCAGTGCACCAGACATAGGTTTAAGCAATCAGCCCCAGCATTTT; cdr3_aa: CSAPDIGLSNQPQHF
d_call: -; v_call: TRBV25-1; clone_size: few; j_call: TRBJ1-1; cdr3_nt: TGTGCCAGCAAGGGGGACACTGAAGCTTTCTTT; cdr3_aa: CASKGDTEAFF
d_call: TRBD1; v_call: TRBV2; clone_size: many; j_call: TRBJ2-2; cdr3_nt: TGTGCCAGCAGTGAAGGAGGCGGCAGGGGGCTCACCGGGGAGCTGTTTTTT; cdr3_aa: CASSEGGGRGLTGELFF
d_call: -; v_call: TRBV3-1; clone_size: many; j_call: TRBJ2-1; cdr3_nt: TGTGCCAGCAGCCAACCGGGCCCCAATGAGCAGTTCTTC; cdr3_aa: CASSQPGPNEQFF
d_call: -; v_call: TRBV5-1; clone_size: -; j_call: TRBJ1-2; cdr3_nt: TGCGCCAGCAGCTTGGCCCCACGGCCTTCTAACTATGGCTACACCTTC; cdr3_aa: CASSLAPRPSNYGYTF
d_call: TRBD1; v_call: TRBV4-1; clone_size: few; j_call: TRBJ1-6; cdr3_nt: TGCGCCAGCAGCCAAGAATCCAGGGGGCTAGGTTCACCCCTCCACTTT; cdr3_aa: CASSQESRGLGSPLHF
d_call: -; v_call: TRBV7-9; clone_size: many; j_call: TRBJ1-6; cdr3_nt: TGTGCCAGCAGCTCTGCTGGAGGGGTAACCTCCTATAATTCACCCCTCCACTTT; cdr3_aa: CASSSAGGVTSYNSPLHF
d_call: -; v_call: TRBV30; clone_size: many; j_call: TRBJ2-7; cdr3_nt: TGTGCCTGGAGTGGAGCCTACGAGCAGTACTTC; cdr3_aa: CAWSGAYEQYF
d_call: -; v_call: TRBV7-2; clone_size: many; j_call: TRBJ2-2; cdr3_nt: TGTGCCAGCAGCTTGGGGGGGCGGTACACCGGGGAGCTGTTTTTT; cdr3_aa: CASSLGGRYTGELFF
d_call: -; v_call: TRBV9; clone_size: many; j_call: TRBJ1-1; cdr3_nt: TGTGCCAGCAGCGATCAGGTATCCGGTGAAAATGAAGCTTTCTTT; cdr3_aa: CASSDQVSGENEAFF
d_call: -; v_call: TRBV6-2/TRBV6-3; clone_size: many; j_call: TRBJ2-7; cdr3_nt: TGTGCCAGCAGTTGGGTGAACTCCTACGAGCAGTACTTC; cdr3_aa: CASSWVNSYEQYF
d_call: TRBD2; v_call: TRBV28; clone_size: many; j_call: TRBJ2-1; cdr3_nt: TGTGCCAGCAGTTTACCCGGGGGGGCTGGCTACAATGAGCAGTTCTTC; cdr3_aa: CASSLPGGAGYNEQFF
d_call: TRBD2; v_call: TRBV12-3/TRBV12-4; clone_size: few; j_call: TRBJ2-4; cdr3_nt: TGTGCCAGCAGTCCAGGGGCTAGCGGGGGGGAAATTCAGTACTTC; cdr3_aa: CASSPGASGGEIQYF
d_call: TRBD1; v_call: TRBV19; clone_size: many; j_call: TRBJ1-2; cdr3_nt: TGTGCCAGTAGGCTCCTACAGGGGAACTATGGCTACACCTTC; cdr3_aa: CASRLLQGNYGYTF
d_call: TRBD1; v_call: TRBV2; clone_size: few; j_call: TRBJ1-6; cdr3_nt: TGTGCCAGCACCGGGACAGGGGTGGATTCACCCCTCCACTTT; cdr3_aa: CASTGTGVDSPLHF
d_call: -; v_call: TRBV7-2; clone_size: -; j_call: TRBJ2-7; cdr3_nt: TGTGCCAGCAGCTTTTACAGGGACGAGCAGTACTTC; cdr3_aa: CASSFYRDEQYF
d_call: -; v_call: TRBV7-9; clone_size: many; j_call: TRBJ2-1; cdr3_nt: TGTGCCAACCCTCCTCGGGACTTCAATCCCAATGAGCAGTTCTTC; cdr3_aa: CANPPRDFNPNEQFF
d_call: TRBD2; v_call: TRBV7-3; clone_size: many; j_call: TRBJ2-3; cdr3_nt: TGTGCCAGCAGCTTAATAGCGGGGGGCAGTCCAGATACGCAGTATTTT; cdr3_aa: CASSLIAGGSPDTQYF